This is a list of T cell receptor beta chains from one sample in a study of naive and memory T cell subsets. TCRdb reanalysed the UMI-ligation and nested PCR reads using MiXCR and keeps one entry per CDR3 protein. The table lists fewer than 9,500 distinct CDR3 sequences, under 30% of them singletons. The sample comprised CD8+ TEMRA cells from blood. The receptors here all came from a human donor in good health. The CDR3 runs from the conserved cysteine through the conserved F or W. A D gene is named only where the DNA matches it firmly. Expanded clones get a size class; other rows say once, few or many, or leave the size out.

clone size	D gene	J gene	V gene	CDR3 DNA	CDR3 protein
-	-	TRBJ2-1	TRBV7-9	TGTGCCAGCACTCTTGGGGACACGAGCTCCTACAATGAGCAGTTCTTC	CASTLGDTSSYNEQFF
few	-	TRBJ2-1	TRBV24-1	TGTGCCACCAGTGATTCCCCGGAGGGCAATGAGCAGTTCTTC	CATSDSPEGNEQFF
-	-	TRBJ1-3	TRBV5-4	TGTGCCAGCAGCTTTCGGGGTGGAAACACCATATATTTT	CASSFRGGNTIYF
few	-	TRBJ2-3	TRBV4-3	TGCGCCAGCAGCCAAGACTGGGAGGATACGCAGTATTTT	CASSQDWEDTQYF
-	-	TRBJ2-7	TRBV14	TGTGCCAGCAGCCTCGGACAGTCCCTCGGGCAGTACTTC	CASSLGQSLGQYF
few	-	TRBJ2-7	TRBV10-3	TGTGCCATCAGTGACCCGACAGGTCTCTCCTACGAGCAGTACTTC	CAISDPTGLSYEQYF
-	-	TRBJ2-6	TRBV28	TGTGCCAGCAGTTTCGGTGGGGCCAACGTCCTGACTTTC	CASSFGGANVLTF
few	TRBD1	TRBJ1-3	TRBV7-6	TGTGCCAGCAGCCCGACAGGGGCAGGAAACACCATATATTTT	CASSPTGAGNTIYF
-	-	TRBJ2-5	TRBV28	TGTGCCAGCAGTTTAGTTACAGAGATCGAGACCCAGTACTTC	CASSLVTEIETQYF
few	TRBD2	TRBJ2-1	TRBV7-3	TGTGCCAGCAGCTTGAGGGGACCCACACTAGCGGGAGTCCGGAACAATGAGCAGTTCTTC	CASSLRGPTLAGVRNNEQFF
few	TRBD1	TRBJ1-1	TRBV5-6	TGTGCCAGCAGCTTGGAGACGGGACAGGGGGTTTTGAACACTGAAGCTTTCTTT	CASSLETGQGVLNTEAFF
few	-	TRBJ1-2	TRBV20-1	TGCAGTGCTAGAGACTGGACGGTCTATGGCTACACCTTC	CSARDWTVYGYTF
-	TRBD2	TRBJ2-7	TRBV20-1	TGCAGTGCTAGAGGGACTAGCGGGGGGGCTTACGAGCAGTACTTC	CSARGTSGGAYEQYF
-	TRBD1	TRBJ1-2	TRBV7-9	TGTGCCAGCAGCTTAGCGGGACAGGGGATCGTGGGAGGCTACACCTTC	CASSLAGQGIVGGYTF
once	TRBD2	TRBJ2-5	TRBV20-1	TGCAGTGCTAGCTCTAAAGGGGCTAGCGGGAGTCAGACCCAGTACTTC	CSASSKGASGSQTQYF
few	TRBD2	TRBJ2-1	TRBV3-1	TGTGCCAGCAGCCATGACCGGGACTACAGAGACAATGAGCAGTTCTTC	CASSHDRDYRDNEQFF
-	-	TRBJ2-5	TRBV5-4	TGTGCCAGCAGCCCGGGGACCCGAGAGACCCAGTACTTC	CASSPGTRETQYF
many	-	TRBJ2-3	TRBV10-3	TGTGCCATCGGGAGCACAGATACGCAGTATTTT	CAIGSTDTQYF